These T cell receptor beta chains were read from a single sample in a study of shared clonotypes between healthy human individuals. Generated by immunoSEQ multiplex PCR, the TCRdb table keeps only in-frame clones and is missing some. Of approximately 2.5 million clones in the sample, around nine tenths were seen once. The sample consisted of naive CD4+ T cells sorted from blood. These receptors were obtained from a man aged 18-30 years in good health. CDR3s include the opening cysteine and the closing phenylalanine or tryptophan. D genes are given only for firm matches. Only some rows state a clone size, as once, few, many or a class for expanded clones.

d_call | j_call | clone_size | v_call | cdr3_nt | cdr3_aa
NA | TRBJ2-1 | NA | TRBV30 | TGTGCCTGGAGTGTCGGTAGCGGTTTCTCCTACAATGAGCAGTTCTTC | CAWSVGSGFSYNEQFF
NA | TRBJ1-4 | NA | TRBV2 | TGTGCCAGCAGTGAAGCCGGGGCAATGGGAAAACTGTTTTTT | CASSEAGAMGKLFF
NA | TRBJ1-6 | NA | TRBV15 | TGTGCCACCAGCAGAGAAGGGGGAAGCGCCTATAATTCACCCCTCCACTTT | CATSREGGSAYNSPLHF
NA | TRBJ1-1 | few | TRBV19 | TGTGCCAGTAGTATCCGAGACACTGAAGCTTTCTTT | CASSIRDTEAFF
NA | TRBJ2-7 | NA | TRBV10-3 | TGTGCCATCAGTAGGGGAGTGGACTACGAGCAGTACTTC | CAISRGVDYEQYF
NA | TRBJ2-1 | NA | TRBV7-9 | TGTGCCAGCAGCGTAGATTGGGGGAGGTCCCTGTACAATGAGCAGTTCTTC | CASSVDWGRSLYNEQFF
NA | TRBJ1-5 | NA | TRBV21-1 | TGTGCCAGCAGCCTTCCGGGACGGACCCTTTTGCCCCAGCATTTT | CASSLPGRTLLPQHF
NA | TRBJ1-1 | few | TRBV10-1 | TGCGCCATCACGATTGGACTTGAAGCTTCTTTCTTT | CAITIGLEASFF
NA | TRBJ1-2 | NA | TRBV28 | TGTGCCAGCAGTGGAGAATCGCAAGGGGCGATCGGCTACACCTTC | CASSGESQGAIGYTF
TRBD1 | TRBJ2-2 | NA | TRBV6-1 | TGTGCCAGCACCGGGACAGGGGTGGTCGGGGAGCTGTTTTTT | CASTGTGVVGELFF
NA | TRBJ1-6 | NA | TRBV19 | TGTGCCAGTAGTCTTAGGAATTCACCCCTCCACTTT | CASSLRNSPLHF
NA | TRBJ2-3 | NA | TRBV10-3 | TGTGCCATCAGTGAGTCGAGGGGTCGGGGTGCAGATACGCAGTATTTT | CAISESRGRGADTQYF
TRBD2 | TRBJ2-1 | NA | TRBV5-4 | TGTGCCAGCAGCACTGCTAGCGGGAGGGTATACAATGAGCAGTTCTTC | CASSTASGRVYNEQFF
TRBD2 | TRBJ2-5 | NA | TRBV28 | TGTGCCAGCAGCCTCGGGGGGGCGGGTGAGACCCAGTACTTC | CASSLGGAGETQYF
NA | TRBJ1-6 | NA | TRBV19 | TGTGCCAGTAGTCTCGGAGAGGTAAATTCACCCCTCCACTTT | CASSLGEVNSPLHF
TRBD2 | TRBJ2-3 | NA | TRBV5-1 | TGCGCCAGCAGCTTGGGTTCAGGACTAGAGAGTGCAGATACGCAGTATTTT | CASSLGSGLESADTQYF
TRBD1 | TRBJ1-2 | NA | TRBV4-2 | TGTGCCAGCAGCCAAAATCGGGACAGCCCTTGGGATGGCTACACCTTC | CASSQNRDSPWDGYTF
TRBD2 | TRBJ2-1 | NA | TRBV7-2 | TGTGCCAGCAGCTCCCTGTCACCGGGACTAGCCCGCAATGAGCAGTTCTTC | CASSSLSPGLARNEQFF
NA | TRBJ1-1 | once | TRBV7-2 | TGTGCCAGCAGTCAGGGGCAGAAGACTGAAGCTTTCTTT | CASSQGQKTEAFF
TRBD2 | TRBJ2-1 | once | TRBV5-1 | TGCGCCAGCAACGCTATCCCGGGACTAGCGGACAATGAGCAGTTCTTC | CASNAIPGLADNEQFF
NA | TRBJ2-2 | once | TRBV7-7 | TGTGCTAGCAGCTTAGGCGGCACTGGGGAGCTGTTTTTT | CASSLGGTGELFF
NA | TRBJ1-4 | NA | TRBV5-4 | TGTGCCAGCAGCCTCGGACACTCCGTTAATGAAAAACTGTTTTTT | CASSLGHSVNEKLFF
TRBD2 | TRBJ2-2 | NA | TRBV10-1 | TGCGCCAGCAGTGAAATCCGGGGGGCCGGGGAGCTGTTTTTT | CASSEIRGAGELFF
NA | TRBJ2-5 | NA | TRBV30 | TGTGCCTTCCAAAAGGATTTTAAAGAGACCCAGTACTTC | CAFQKDFKETQYF
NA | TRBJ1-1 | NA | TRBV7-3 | TGTGCCAGCAGCTTAGGTCCGGGGACTATGAACACTGAAGCTTTCTTT | CASSLGPGTMNTEAFF
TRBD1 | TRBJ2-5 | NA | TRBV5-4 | TGTGCCAGCAGCCCCGGGACAGAGGAGACCCAGTACTTC | CASSPGTEETQYF
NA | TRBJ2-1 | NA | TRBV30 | TGTGCCTGGAGAGTTTTGAGCGGGCATGAGCAGTTCTTC | CAWRVLSGHEQFF
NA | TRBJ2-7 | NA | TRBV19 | TGTGCCAGTAGTATAGGGGGCCCCGACTACGAGCAGTACTTC | CASSIGGPDYEQYF
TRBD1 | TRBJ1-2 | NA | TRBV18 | TGTGCCAGCTCACCACTCTTAGGACAGGGTGTCTATGGCTACACCTTC | CASSPLLGQGVYGYTF
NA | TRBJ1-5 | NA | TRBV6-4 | TGTGCCAGCAGTGAGTGGGCTCAGCCCCAGCATTTT | CASSEWAQPQHF
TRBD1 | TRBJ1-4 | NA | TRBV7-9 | TGTGCCAGCAGCTCCGGGACAGAAGAAAAACTGTTTTTT | CASSSGTEEKLFF
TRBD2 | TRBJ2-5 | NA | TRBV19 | TGTGCCAGTAGTAGGGGGGGAAAAGAGACCCAGTACTTC | CASSRGGKETQYF
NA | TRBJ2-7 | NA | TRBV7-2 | TGTGCCAGCAGCAGACGGGGAGAGCAGTACTTC | CASSRRGEQYF
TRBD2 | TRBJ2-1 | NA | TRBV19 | TGTGCCAGTAGCGAGACTAGCGTCAATGAGCAGTTCTTC | CASSETSVNEQFF
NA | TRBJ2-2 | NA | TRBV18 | TGTGCCAGCCCAACAAGGGGTAGAAGGATTGAAAACACCGGGGAGCTGTTTTTT | CASPTRGRRIENTGELFF
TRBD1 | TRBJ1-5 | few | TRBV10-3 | TGTGCCATTGCCCGGGACAGGGAGGCCGGGCAGCCCCAGCATTTT | CAIARDREAGQPQHF
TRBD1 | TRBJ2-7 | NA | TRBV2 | TGTGCCCGATCTCGGGACAGGGGCCACGAGCAGTACTTC | CARSRDRGHEQYF
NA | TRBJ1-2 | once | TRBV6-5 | TGTGCCAGCAGTCCAGAGTATGGCTACACCTTC | CASSPEYGYTF
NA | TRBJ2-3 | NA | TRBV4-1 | TGCGCCAGCAGCCAAACCCAGGCCTCCAGCACAGATACGCAGTATTTT | CASSQTQASSTDTQYF
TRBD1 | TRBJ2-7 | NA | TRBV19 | TGTGCCAGTAGTATACAAGCCGGGACAGGTTCCTACGAGCAGTACTTC | CASSIQAGTGSYEQYF
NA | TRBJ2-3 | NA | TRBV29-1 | TGCAGCGTGAGGTCTACAGTCGGGGCTGGGTTCGGTACGCAGTATTTT | CSVRSTVGAGFGTQYF
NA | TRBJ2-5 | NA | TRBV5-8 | TGTGCCAGCAGCTTGTCTGGGTTAACCCAGTACTTC | CASSLSGLTQYF
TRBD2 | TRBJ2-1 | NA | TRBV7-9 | TGTGCCAGCAGCTTAGCTAGCGGGACACCCCTTGGGAATGAGCAGTTCTTC | CASSLASGTPLGNEQFF
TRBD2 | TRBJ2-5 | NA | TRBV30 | TGTGCCTGGGGGCGGGGGGAGACCCAGTACTTC | CAWGRGETQYF
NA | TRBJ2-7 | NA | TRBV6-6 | TGTGCCAGCAGTTATTCCGGGACTTATCCCCCATCCTTC | CASSYSGTYPPSF
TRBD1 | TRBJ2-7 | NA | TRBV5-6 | TGTGCCAGCAGCTTTAGGGACAGGACTTTCTACGAGCAGTACTTC | CASSFRDRTFYEQYF
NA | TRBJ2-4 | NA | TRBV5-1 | TGCGCCAGCAGCCCAAGCCAGCAGACAGGGAGGCACATTCAGTACTTC | CASSPSQQTGRHIQYF
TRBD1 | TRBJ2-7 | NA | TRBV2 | TGTGCCAGCAGGGGACAGGGGGCAGGGGAGCAGTACTTC | CASRGQGAGEQYF
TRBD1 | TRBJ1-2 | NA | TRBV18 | TGTGCCAGCTCACCACCTACAGGGGAGAACTATGGCTACACCTTC | CASSPPTGENYGYTF
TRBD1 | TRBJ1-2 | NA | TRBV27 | TGTGCCAGCAGTACGCTACAGGGGAGGCATGGCTACACCTTC | CASSTLQGRHGYTF
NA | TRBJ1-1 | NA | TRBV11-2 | TGTGCCAGCAGCTTAGTTTGGACCAACACTGAAGCTTTCTTT | CASSLVWTNTEAFF
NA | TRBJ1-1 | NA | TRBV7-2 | TGTGCCAGCAGCTTAGCGGAACAGCCGAACACTGAAGCTTTCTTT | CASSLAEQPNTEAFF
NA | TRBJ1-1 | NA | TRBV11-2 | TGTGCCAGCAGCTTATGGGGGGAAGGTGAAGCTTTCTTT | CASSLWGEGEAFF